The clone carrying this TCR beta chain was observed a handful of times. Antigen unknown. This record comes from a study of cytomegalovirus exposure and HLA in healthy donors. Study-wide background: Of all 400 or so donors who were genotyped, 81% belonged to the Caucasian-associated ancestry cluster.

Study-level points and caveats: Some segments of the V type, notably TRBV6-2 and TRBV6-3, were excluded as indistinguishable. Despite most TCR sequences being rare, some public TCRs occurred in many donors. The study flagged some 170 TCR beta chains as cytomegalovirus-associated.

In germline, CDR1 is LNHNV, CDR2 YYDKDF (reference sequence). V lost 3 bases and J lost 3; bases outside the gene matches: 11. CDR3 length equals 17 residues. PCR involved 60 Vbeta and 13 Jbeta primers. Clones were sequenced by immunoSEQ multiplex PCR, and TCRdb holds only the in-frame ones, with some missing. The sample gives some 120,000 clones, 15% to 20% of which show up once; approximately 2.9% is in the top ten. This sequence originates from a female donor in good health and CMV-seropositive. The rearrangement links TRBV15 to TRBJ2-3, with 8 bases aligning to TRBD2. Sequencing was carried out using PBMCs. CDR3 coding DNA: TGTGCCACCAGCAGGTCACCCGGGACTAGGTTTACAGATACGCAGTATTTT. Its protein is CATSRSPGTRFTDTQYF.